One TCR beta chain is described in this entry. The antigen remains unidentified. The sample originates from a study of cytomegalovirus exposure and HLA in healthy donors. Study in general: A data release that came early held approximately 85 million unique TCRs from HLA-typed donors. General study findings and limits: Rare TCR sequences predominated, though certain public TCRs were found in many donors. One variant, a missense change in DCLRE1C, was linked in a later analysis to TCR beta V- and J-gene trimming.

Primers: 60 Vbeta forward and 13 Jbeta reverse. Libraries were prepared by immunoSEQ multiplex PCR; TCRdb keeps only in-frame clonotypes and omits some of them. The sample holds around 100,000 clones, around three quarters seen once. The trim removed 0 bases at V and 2 bases at J, leaving 3 bases unmatched. This CDR3 has 16 residues. Per the germline V gene, CDR1 is MNHEY and CDR2 is SVGAGI. The sequence was obtained from a woman aged 25 to 39 in good health and CMV-seronegative. The genes are TRBV6-5 and TRBJ2-1, with TRBD2 matching over 8 bases. Sample: PBMCs. The CDR3 DNA sequence: TGTGCCAGCAGTTACTCAAGCGGGAGCCCCTACAATGAGCAGTTCTTC. Its protein is CASSYSSGSPYNEQFF.